Listed below are T cell receptor beta chains from one sample, sequenced in a study of shared clonotypes between healthy human individuals. Here immunoSEQ multiplex PCR was the method, and the copy in TCRdb shows in-frame clones only, minus some. Of millions of clones in the sample, roughly 95% are singletons; the top ten hold about 1.1%. The sequenced material came from naive CD8+ T cells sorted from blood. The origin of the receptors is a man younger than 30 in good health. CDR3s include the opening cysteine and the closing phenylalanine or tryptophan. The D gene is left open where the match is weak. Not every row has a clone size; where given, it reads once, few, many or a size class.

D gene	V gene	clone size	J gene	CDR3 DNA	CDR3 protein
NA	TRBV5-1	NA	TRBJ2-7	TGCGCCAGCAGCACCGACTCCTCGGGCTACGAGCAGTACTTC	CASSTDSSGYEQYF
NA	TRBV2	NA	TRBJ1-1	TGTGCCAGCATGACAGAGAACACTGAAGCTTTCTTT	CASMTENTEAFF
TRBD2	TRBV7-8	once	TRBJ2-5	TGTGCCAGCAGCTCCGGACTAGCGGTGGGGGAGACCCAGTACTTC	CASSSGLAVGETQYF
NA	TRBV10-3	NA	TRBJ2-3	TGTGCCATCAGCTCAAACTTACTAGCTGGCACAGATACGCAGTATTTT	CAISSNLLAGTDTQYF
TRBD1	TRBV7-3	NA	TRBJ2-1	TGTGCCAGCAGCTTAGGGACAGGGCATTACAATGAGCAGTTCTTC	CASSLGTGHYNEQFF
TRBD1	TRBV9	NA	TRBJ1-4	TGTGCCAGCAGCGTAGAAGGAGGGGGCGGAACCGATGAAAAACTGTTTTTT	CASSVEGGGGTDEKLFF
TRBD1	TRBV5-6	NA	TRBJ1-1	TGTGCCAGCAGCTTGGGGACAGGACTTGGGCCTGAAGCTTTCTTT	CASSLGTGLGPEAFF
NA	TRBV27	few	TRBJ2-7	TGTGCCAGCAGTCAGGGCTACGAGCAGTACTTC	CASSQGYEQYF
NA	TRBV19	NA	TRBJ1-1	TGTGCCAGTAGTATAGTTGGTTTAGGTAATGAAGCTTTCTTT	CASSIVGLGNEAFF
TRBD2	TRBV10-1	NA	TRBJ2-7	TGCGCCAGCGCCCCCCCGACTAGCAGCGAGCAGTACTTC	CASAPPTSSEQYF
TRBD1	TRBV2	NA	TRBJ1-5	TGTGCCAGCAGTCGGACAGGGTTGGGCAATCAGCCCCAGCATTTT	CASSRTGLGNQPQHF
NA	TRBV5-1	NA	TRBJ2-7	TGCGCCAGCAGCTTGGGGTGGGGGTCCTACGAGCAGTACTTC	CASSLGWGSYEQYF
TRBD2	TRBV10-2	NA	TRBJ2-3	TGCGCCAGCTTCGGGACTAGACTCGATACGCAGTATTTT	CASFGTRLDTQYF
NA	TRBV11-2	NA	TRBJ2-1	TGTGCCAGCAGCAGCAACCTCCCAGGGCCCGCGAGGGATGAGCAGTTCTTC	CASSSNLPGPARDEQFF
NA	TRBV7-8	once	TRBJ2-5	TGTGCCAGCAGCCCCTTCTTGGAGGGCCAAGGGGCCCAGTACTTC	CASSPFLEGQGAQYF
TRBD1	TRBV7-3	NA	TRBJ2-1	TGTGCCAGCAGCCCCCAGGGGGCGCTTGTTGCTTCTGAGCAGTTCTTC	CASSPQGALVASEQFF
NA	TRBV9	NA	TRBJ2-1	TGTGCCAGCAGCGCTTTTCTAAATGAGCAGTTCTTC	CASSAFLNEQFF
NA	TRBV9	NA	TRBJ1-4	TGTGCCAGCAGCGCGGACGGCTTGGGAAAACTGTTTTTT	CASSADGLGKLFF
TRBD1	TRBV7-8	NA	TRBJ1-2	TGTGCCAGCAGCTTAACAGGGGCGCCGGACTATGGCTACACCTTC	CASSLTGAPDYGYTF